These 17 T cell receptor beta chains share one sample of origin, sequenced in a study of blood T cells in healthy people across ages. Together with a sample-barcoded 5' primer, a J-beta primer mix was included in a second PCR lasting about 7 to 12 cycles. MiXCR, applied by TCRdb to the 5' RACE reads, yields one record per CDR3 protein. The sample has more than 1.4 million distinct CDR3 sequences; 42% are singletons. Sequencing used blood. The receptors originated from a woman younger than 35 in good health.

The chain combines TRBV10-3 with TRBJ1-1; possibly TRBD1 for D (5 bases). Per germline, CDR1 ENHRY and CDR2 SYGVKD. The CDR3 is 13 residues long. V was trimmed by 6 bases and J by 3 bases, leaving 11 bases between them. This CDR3 reads CAISQGEYTEAFF. As DNA, the CDR3 is TGTGCCATCAGCCAGGGAGAGTACACTGAAGCTTTCTTT.

This rearrangement joins TRBV12-3 or TRBV12-4 to TRBJ2-5; 8 positions match TRBD2. Germline trimming cut 6 bases from V and 2 bases from J; bases unmatched to any gene: 8. The CDR3 loop spans 15 amino acids. CDR3 in amino acids: CASRLSGGTQETQYF. Here the CDR3 DNA reads TGTGCCAGCAGACTGAGCGGGGGAACTCAAGAGACCCAGTACTTC.

This clonotype was observed a few times. The chain recombines TRBV7-3 with TRBJ2-1, with 8 bases that match TRBD2. The germline CDR1 and CDR2 sequences are SGHTA and FQGTGA. Losses at the gene ends were 4 bases for V and 9 bases for J; bases not matched to a gene: 2. The CDR3 is 12 residues long. CDR3 DNA sequence: TGTGCCAGCAGCTGGGCGGGGGGTGAGCAGTTCTTC. Protein product: CASSWAGGEQFF.

This clonotype was seen just once. This rearrangement joins TRBV19 to TRBJ2-5; 12 nucleotides agree with TRBD2. Germline assignment: CDR1 LNHDA and CDR2 SQIVND (reference sequence). The J segment lost 2 bases and the V segment lost 6 bases, leaving 7 bases of the junction unmatched. CDR3 length equals 16 residues. CDR3 residues: CASSETSGRRQETQYF. CDR3 DNA: TGTGCCAGTAGCGAGACTAGCGGGAGAAGGCAAGAGACCCAGTACTTC.

The chain is built from TRBV25-1 and TRBJ2-5; D uncertain. Trimming cost V 1 base and J 2 bases, with 8 bases left between them. The V gene's germline CDR1 is MGHDK and CDR2 SYGVNS. The CDR3 totals 14 residues. CDR3 in DNA: TGTGCCAGCAGTGAATTTGGCAGACAAGAGACCCAGTACTTC. Translated, it gives CASSEFGRQETQYF.

This clonotype was picked up a small number of times. This chain's CDR3 is CASSLTGGVTNEKLFF. Here the CDR3 DNA reads TGTGCCAGCAGTTTGACAGGGGGGGTTACTAATGAAAAACTGTTTTTT. The rearrangement uses TRBV7-2 and TRBJ1-4, with 9 nucleotides matching TRBD1. The ends lost 6 bases at V and 2 bases at J; junction bases unmatched: 7. The CDR3 covers 16 residues. Germline CDR1 reads SGHTA; CDR2 reads FQGNSA.

About this clonotype itself: Compared with germline, one end of the junction differs, possibly owing to a read error. This sequence joins TRBV5-1 and TRBJ1-2; possible D gene TRBD1, 5 bases. The CDR3 covers 13 residues. Germline V CDR1 and CDR2: SGHRS, YFSETQ. The CDR3 spells CAGSVGGDYGYTF. The CDR3 DNA follows: TGCGCCGGCAGCGTGGGAGGGGACTATGGCTACACCTTC. The full variable domain, completed using reference TRBV5-1 and TRBJ1-2, is KAGVTQTPRYLIKTRGQQVTLSCSPISGHRSVSWYQQTPGQGLQFLFEYFSETQRNKGNFPGRFSGRQFSNSRSEMNVSTLELGDSALYLCAGSVGGDYGYTFGSGTRLTVV.

This clonotype was found a few times. V gene TRBV4-2 combines with J gene TRBJ2-3; TRBD1 aligns across 9 bases. Per germline, CDR1 LGHNA and CDR2 YNFKEQ. The CDR3 loop spans 15 amino acids. The V segment lost 1 base and the J segment 1 base; nucleotides outside the gene matches: 0. The CDR3 here is CASSQGDRGTDTQYF. CDR3 DNA sequence: TGTGCCAGCAGCCAAGGGGACAGGGGCACAGATACGCAGTATTTT.

The chain links TRBV6-6 to TRBJ2-1; D possibly matches TRBD1 or TRBD2 (5 bases each). CDR3 length equals 15 residues. Germline V CDR1 and CDR2: MNHNY, SVGAGI (reference sequence). With 7 bases removed from V and 2 bases from J, the gap between germline ends came to 15 bases. The CDR3 loop is CASTPEGPTYNEQFF. The CDR3 coding sequence is TGTGCCAGCACCCCTGAGGGACCCACCTACAATGAGCAGTTCTTC.

A note on this clonotype: A single base separates this from a much larger clone, so it may be a read error. This chain links TRBV10-3 with TRBJ1-2; unclear D gene. Germline CDR1 ENHRY, CDR2 SYGVKD. This CDR3 spans 14 amino acids. V lost 3 bases and J 2 bases, leaving 10 bases between the germline ends. DNA for the CDR3: TGTGCCATCAGTGAAGATAGGAACAACTATGGCTACACCTTC. It is translated as CAISEDRNNYGYTF.

The chain is built from TRBV7-9 and TRBJ1-4; TRBD1 might be the D (6 bases). The V end was cut by 5 bases, the J end by 6 bases, with 16 bases between. The CDR3 has 15 residues. The germline CDR1 and CDR2 sequences are SEHNR and FQNEAQ (reference sequence). The DNA for the CDR3 is TGTGCCAGCAGCCCGAGGGGCAGGGGTGATGAAAAACTGTTTTTT. This translates into CASSPRGRGDEKLFF.

CDR3 sequence reads: CASSPAGGPSYEQYF. The CDR3 DNA reads as TGTGCCAGCAGTCCAGCGGGGGGCCCTTCCTACGAGCAGTACTTC. The genes are TRBV27 and TRBJ2-7; 9 nucleotides agree with TRBD2. The CDR3 totals 15 residues. CDR1 is MNHEY, CDR2 SMNVEV, per germline (reference sequence). The V and J ends lost 5 bases and 1 base, in that order; junction bases with no gene match: 6.

This clonotype has at least ten counts. The chain employs TRBV10-3 and TRBJ2-1; TRBD2 is a possible D gene (5 bases). V was cut by 9 bases and J by 8 bases, with 20 bases left in between. CDR3 length equals 14 residues. Germline V gene sequence: CDR1 ENHRY, CDR2 SYGVKD. In DNA, the CDR3 is TGTGCCATTGCGGACCCCCGGGATTCGGATGAGCAGTTCTTC. Its translation is CAIADPRDSDEQFF.

Only a few counts were recorded for this clonotype. The chain joins TRBV6-2 or TRBV6-3 to TRBJ2-7; 8 bases agree with TRBD1. Germline CDR1 reads MNHEY; CDR2 reads SVGEGT. The CDR3 length is 15 residues. The ends lost 6 bases at V and 2 bases at J; junction bases unmatched: 9. Here the CDR3 DNA reads TGTGCCAGCAGCACCAGACAGGGGAATCCCTACGAGCAGTACTTC. Translation: CASSTRQGNPYEQYF.

This chain connects TRBV7-2 to TRBJ2-7; 11 bases align to TRBD2. The CDR3 runs to 14 residues. Germline V gene sequence: CDR1 SGHTA, CDR2 FQGNSA. V lost 8 bases and J lost 1; bases outside the gene matches: 4. The CDR3 sequence is CASGGTSGSYEQYF. The DNA for the CDR3 is TGTGCCAGCGGCGGGACTAGCGGTTCCTACGAGCAGTACTTC.

In its sample, this clonotype was seen a few times. The chain couples TRBV25-1 to TRBJ1-4; weak D call: TRBD1 (5 bases). Trimming took 7 bases from V and 0 from J, leaving 12 bases between them. This CDR3 has 15 residues. Germline V gives CDR1 MGHDK, CDR2 SYGVNS. The DNA for the CDR3 is TGTGCCAGCACACCCGGGGGTGCAACTAATGAAAAACTGTTTTTT. Translation gives CASTPGGATNEKLFF.

The CDR3 DNA reads TGCGCCAGCAGTCTAGGGGCAGGTGAAGGGGCCGAGCAGTACTTC. It encodes CASSLGAGEGAEQYF. The chain couples TRBV4-1 to TRBJ2-7; a possible D gene is TRBD1 (5 bases). CDR3 length equals 15 residues. Trimming removed 6 bases at V and 6 bases at J, with 21 bases between. From germline, CDR1 is MGHRA and CDR2 YSYEKL.